This TCR beta chain was captured in a study of blood T cell repertoires in COVID-19. In the study overall: COVID-19 samples from acute and convalescent phases originated in the United States, Italy and Spain.

In the original processing: Estimation of nucleated cell counts relied on the amplification of reference gene primers. Sequencing was performed with immunoSEQ multiplex PCR; in TCRdb, only in-frame clones are kept and a portion is missing. V, J and clone size reflect that table, while D and trimming were determined from the DNA. Of a few hundred thousand clones detected, 86% appear once; the ten largest clones hold about 4.2%. Enrollees, roughly 18 to 89 years old, lived in roughly 24 US areas. V was clipped by 1 base and J by 2 bases; unmatched bases: 3. Per germline, CDR1 SSHAT and CDR2 FNYEAQ (reference sequence). The CDR3 runs to 15 residues.

This clonotype was sampled from a woman aged 40 to 49 with acute COVID-19. Sample: PBMCs or T cells enriched from blood (not recorded which). The chain couples TRBV7-7 to TRBJ2-3; 7 positions match TRBD1. The CDR3 coding sequence is TGTGCCAGCAGCTTAGGCGACAGGGTCACAGATACGCAGTATTTT. Residues: CASSLGDRVTDTQYF.